This T cell receptor beta chain was obtained from a study of CD8 T cells in Susac syndrome. Study results and limitations: Acknowledgment was made by the study that its TCR sequencing and HLA analysis involved a relatively small number of individuals.

Trimming cost V 5 bases and J 0 bases; bases outside gene matches: 7. The germline V gene encodes CDR1 SGHTA and CDR2 FQGNSA. CDR3 length: 15 amino acids. This clonotype came up once. Its specificity is not known. TEMRA cells were FACS-enriched, and CD8+ and CD4+ T cells were isolated negatively. An input of about 0.45 to 1 ug of RNA was subjected to reverse transcription using random hexamers. The immunoSEQ assay covered 54 Vbeta and 13 Jbeta segments for CDR3. TCRdb re-called the immunoSEQ multiplex PCR reads through MiXCR, storing one row per CDR3 protein. Among approximately 140,000 distinct CDR3 sequences listed, roughly 95% were seen once.

The chain couples TRBV7-2 to TRBJ2-7; 7 bases map to TRBD1. Material: CD4+ T cells from PBMCs. The clonotype originates from a human donor with multiple sclerosis. This chain's CDR3 is CASSQTGSSSYEQYF. The CDR3 coding sequence is TGTGCCAGCAGCCAGACAGGGAGTAGCTCCTACGAGCAGTACTTC.